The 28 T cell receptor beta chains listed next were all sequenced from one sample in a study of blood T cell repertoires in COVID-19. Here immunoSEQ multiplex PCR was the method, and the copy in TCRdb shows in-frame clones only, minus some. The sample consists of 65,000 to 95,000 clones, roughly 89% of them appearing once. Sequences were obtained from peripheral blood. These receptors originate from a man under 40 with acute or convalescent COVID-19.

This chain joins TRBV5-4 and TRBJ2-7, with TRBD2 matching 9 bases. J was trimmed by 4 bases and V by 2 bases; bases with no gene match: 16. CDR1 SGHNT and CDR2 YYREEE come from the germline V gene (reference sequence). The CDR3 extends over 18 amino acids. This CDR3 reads CASSFRGLAGGPKYEQYF. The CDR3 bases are TGTGCCAGCAGCTTCAGGGGGTTGGCGGGAGGGCCAAAATACGAGCAGTACTTC.

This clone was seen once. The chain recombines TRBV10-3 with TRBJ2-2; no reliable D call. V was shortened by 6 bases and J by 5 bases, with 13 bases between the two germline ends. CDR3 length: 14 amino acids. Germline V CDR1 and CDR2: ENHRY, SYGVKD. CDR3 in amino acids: CAISDQTWTGELFF. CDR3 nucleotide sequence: TGTGCCATCAGCGATCAAACATGGACCGGGGAGCTGTTTTTT.

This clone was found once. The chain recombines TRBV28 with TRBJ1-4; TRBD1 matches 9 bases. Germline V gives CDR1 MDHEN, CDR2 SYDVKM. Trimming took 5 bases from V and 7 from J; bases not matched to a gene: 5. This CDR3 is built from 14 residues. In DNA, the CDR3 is TGTGCCAGCAGTCGCGGACAGGGGAGTGAAAAACTGTTTTTT. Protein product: CASSRGQGSEKLFF.

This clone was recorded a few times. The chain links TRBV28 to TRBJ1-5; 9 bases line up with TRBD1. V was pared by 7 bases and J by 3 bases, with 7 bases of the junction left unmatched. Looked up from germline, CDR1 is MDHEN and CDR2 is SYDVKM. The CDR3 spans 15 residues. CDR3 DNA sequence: TGTGCCAGCAATATCCGGGACAGGGCCAATCAGCCCCAGCATTTT. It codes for CASNIRDRANQPQHF.

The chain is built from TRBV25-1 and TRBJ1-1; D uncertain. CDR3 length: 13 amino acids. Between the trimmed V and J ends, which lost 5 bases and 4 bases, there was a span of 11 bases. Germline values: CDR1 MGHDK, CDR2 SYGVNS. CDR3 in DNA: TGTGCCAGCAGTAAGAGGGAATCCACTGAAGCTTTCTTT. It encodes CASSKRESTEAFF.

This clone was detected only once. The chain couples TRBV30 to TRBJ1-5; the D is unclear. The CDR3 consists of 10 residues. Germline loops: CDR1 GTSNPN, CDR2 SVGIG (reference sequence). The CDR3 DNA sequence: TGTGCAGAGCTGGATCAGCCCCAGCATTTT. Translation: CAELDQPQHF.

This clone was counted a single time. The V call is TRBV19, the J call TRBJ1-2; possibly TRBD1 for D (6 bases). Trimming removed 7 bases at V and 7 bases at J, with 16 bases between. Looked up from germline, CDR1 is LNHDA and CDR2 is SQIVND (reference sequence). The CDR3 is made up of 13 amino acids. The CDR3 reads CASIGEGESGYTF. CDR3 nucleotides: TGTGCCAGTATCGGCGAGGGGGAAAGTGGCTACACCTTC.

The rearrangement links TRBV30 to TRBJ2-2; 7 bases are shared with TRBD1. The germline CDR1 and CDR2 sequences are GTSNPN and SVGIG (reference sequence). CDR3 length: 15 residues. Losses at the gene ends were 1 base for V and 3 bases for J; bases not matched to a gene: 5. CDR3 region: CAWSAGTAHTGELFF. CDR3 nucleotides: TGTGCCTGGAGTGCCGGGACAGCCCACACCGGGGAGCTGTTTTTT.

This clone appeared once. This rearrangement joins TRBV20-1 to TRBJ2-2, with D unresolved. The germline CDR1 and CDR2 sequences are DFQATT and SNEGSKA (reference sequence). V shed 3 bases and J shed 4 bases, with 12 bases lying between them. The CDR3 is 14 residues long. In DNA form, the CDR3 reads TGCAGTGCTAGTAGAGGTCTCGTCACCGGGGAGCTGTTTTTT. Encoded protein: CSASRGLVTGELFF.

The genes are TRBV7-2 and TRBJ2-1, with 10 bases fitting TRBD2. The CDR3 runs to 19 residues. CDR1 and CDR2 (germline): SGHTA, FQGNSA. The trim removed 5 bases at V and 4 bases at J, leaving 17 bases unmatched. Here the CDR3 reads CASSQSGPSGRRLYNEQFF. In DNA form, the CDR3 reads TGTGCCAGCAGCCAAAGCGGGCCTAGCGGGAGACGTCTATACAATGAGCAGTTCTTC.

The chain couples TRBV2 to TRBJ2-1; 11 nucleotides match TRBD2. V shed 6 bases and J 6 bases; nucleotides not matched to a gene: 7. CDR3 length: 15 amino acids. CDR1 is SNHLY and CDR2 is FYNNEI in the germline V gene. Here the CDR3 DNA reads TGTGCCAGCAGGGGTAGCGGGAGGGCCTTCAATGAGCAGTTCTTC. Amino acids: CASRGSGRAFNEQFF. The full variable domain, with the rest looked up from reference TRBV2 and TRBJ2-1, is EPEVTQTPSHQVTQMGQEVILRCVPISNHLYFYWYRQILGQKVEFLVSFYNNEISEKSEIFDDQFSVERPDGSNFTLKIRSTKLEDSAMYFCASRGSGRAFNEQFFGPGTRLTVL.

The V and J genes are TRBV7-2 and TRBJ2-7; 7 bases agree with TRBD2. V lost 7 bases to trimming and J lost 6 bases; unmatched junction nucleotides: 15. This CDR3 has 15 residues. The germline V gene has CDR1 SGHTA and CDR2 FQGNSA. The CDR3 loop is CASNGDGAGAGEQYF. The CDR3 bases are TGTGCCAGCAACGGAGATGGGGCGGGAGCTGGCGAGCAGTACTTC.

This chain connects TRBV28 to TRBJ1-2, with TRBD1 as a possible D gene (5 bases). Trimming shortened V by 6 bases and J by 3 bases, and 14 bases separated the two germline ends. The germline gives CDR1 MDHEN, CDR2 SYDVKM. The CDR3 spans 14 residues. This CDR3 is CASSPWGSDYGYTF. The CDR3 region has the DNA TGTGCCAGCAGCCCCTGGGGCTCTGACTATGGCTACACCTTC.

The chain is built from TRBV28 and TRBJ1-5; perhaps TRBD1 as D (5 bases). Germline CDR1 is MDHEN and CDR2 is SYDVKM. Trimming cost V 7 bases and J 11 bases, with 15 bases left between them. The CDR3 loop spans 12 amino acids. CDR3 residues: CASTPRRGAQHF. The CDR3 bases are TGTGCCAGCACCCCACGACGGGGGGCCCAGCATTTT.

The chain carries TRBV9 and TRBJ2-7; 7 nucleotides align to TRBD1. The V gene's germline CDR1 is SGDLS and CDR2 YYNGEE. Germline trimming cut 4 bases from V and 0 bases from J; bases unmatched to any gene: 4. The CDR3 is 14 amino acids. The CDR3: CASSPGQSSYEQYF. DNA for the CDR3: TGTGCCAGCAGCCCGGGACAGAGCTCCTACGAGCAGTACTTC. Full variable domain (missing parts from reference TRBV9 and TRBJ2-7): DSGVTQTPKHLITATGQRVTLRCSPRSGDLSVYWYQQSLDQGLQFLIQYYNGEERAKGNILERFSAQQFPDLHSELNLSSLELGDSALYFCASSPGQSSYEQYFGPGTRLTVT.

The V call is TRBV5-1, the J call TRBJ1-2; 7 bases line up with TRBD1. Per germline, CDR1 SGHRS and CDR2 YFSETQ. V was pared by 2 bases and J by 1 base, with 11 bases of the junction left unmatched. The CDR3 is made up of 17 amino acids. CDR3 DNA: TGCGCCAGCAGCTTTAGGACAGGCCGGGAGGGTAACTATGGCTACACCTTC. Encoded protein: CASSFRTGREGNYGYTF.

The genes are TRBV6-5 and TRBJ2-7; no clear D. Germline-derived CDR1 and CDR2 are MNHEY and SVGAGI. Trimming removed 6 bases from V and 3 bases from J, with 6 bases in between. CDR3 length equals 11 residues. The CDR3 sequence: CASSGYYEQYF. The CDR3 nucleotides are TGTGCCAGCAGCGGGTACTACGAGCAGTACTTC.

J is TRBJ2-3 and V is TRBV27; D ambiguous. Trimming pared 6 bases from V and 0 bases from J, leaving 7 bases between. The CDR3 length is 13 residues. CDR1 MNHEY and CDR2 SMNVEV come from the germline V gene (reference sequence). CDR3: CASRRQSTDTQYF. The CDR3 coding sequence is TGTGCCAGCAGGAGGCAGAGCACAGATACGCAGTATTTT.

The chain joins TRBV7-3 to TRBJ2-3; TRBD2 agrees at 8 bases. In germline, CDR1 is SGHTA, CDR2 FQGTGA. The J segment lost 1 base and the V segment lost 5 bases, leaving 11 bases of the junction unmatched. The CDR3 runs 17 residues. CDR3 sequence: CASSQTPPGGGTDTQYF. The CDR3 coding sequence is TGTGCCAGCAGCCAAACCCCCCCCGGGGGGGGCACAGATACGCAGTATTTT.

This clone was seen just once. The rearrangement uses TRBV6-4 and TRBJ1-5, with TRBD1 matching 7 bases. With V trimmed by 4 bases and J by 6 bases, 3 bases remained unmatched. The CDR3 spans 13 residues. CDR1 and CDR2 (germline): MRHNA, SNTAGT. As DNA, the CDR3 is TGTGCCAGCAGTGGACAGGGTGGTCAGCCCCAGCATTTT. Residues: CASSGQGGQPQHF.

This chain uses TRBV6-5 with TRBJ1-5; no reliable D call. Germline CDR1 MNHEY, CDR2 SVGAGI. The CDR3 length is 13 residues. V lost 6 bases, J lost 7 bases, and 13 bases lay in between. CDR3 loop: CASSRPGNQPQHF. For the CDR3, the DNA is TGTGCCAGCAGCCGCCCCGGGAACCAGCCCCAGCATTTT.

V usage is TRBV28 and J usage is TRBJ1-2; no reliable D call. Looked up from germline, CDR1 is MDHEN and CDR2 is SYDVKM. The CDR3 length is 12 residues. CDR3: CASGSRNYGYTF. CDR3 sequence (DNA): TGTGCGAGCGGGAGCAGGAACTATGGCTACACCTTC.

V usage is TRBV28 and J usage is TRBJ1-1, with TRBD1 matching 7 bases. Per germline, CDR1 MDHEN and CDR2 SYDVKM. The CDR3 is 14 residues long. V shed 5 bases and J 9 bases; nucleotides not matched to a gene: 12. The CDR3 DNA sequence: TGTGCCAGCAGTCCGCCCCGGGACAGCGAACAAGCTTTCTTT. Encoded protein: CASSPPRDSEQAFF.

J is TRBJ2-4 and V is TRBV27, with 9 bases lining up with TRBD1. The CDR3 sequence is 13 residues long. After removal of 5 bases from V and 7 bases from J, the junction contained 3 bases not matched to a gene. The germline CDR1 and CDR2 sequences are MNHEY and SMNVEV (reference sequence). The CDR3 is CASSLGTGNIQYF. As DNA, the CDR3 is TGTGCCAGCAGTCTCGGGACAGGGAACATTCAGTACTTC.

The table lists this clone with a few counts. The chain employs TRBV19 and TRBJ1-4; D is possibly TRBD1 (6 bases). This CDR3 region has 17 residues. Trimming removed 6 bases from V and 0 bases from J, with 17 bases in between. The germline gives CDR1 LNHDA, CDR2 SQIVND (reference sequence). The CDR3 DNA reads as TGTGCCAGTAGCCACCAGGGCAGGGGTACAACTAATGAAAAACTGTTTTTT. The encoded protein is CASSHQGRGTTNEKLFF.

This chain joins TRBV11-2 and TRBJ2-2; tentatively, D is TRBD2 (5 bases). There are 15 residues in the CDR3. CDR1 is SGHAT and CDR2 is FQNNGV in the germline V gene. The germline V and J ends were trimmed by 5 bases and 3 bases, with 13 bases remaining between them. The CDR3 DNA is TGTGCCAGCAGCGGTGGGAGACGGTACACCGGGGAGCTGTTTTTT. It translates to CASSGGRRYTGELFF.

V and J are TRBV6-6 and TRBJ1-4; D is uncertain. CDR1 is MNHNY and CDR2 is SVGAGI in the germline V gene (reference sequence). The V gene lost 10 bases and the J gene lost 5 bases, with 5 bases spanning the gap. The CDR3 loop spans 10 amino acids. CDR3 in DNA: TGTGCCACCGAGAATGAAAAACTGTTTTTT. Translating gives CATENEKLFF.

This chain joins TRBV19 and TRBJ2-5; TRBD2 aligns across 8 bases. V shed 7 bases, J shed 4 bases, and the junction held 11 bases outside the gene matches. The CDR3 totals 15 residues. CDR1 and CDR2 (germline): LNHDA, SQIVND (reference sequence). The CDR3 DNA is TGTGCCAGTAAGGCCGGGGGGGCCTTGACAGAGACCCAGTACTTC. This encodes CASKAGGALTETQYF.